This TCR beta chain comes out of a study of blood T cell repertoires in COVID-19. As for the study in general: Donors in the United States, Italy and Spain gave samples during acute or convalescent COVID-19.

CDR3 length equals 11 residues. Deletions cut 5 bases from V and 6 bases from J, with 10 bases between. Germline V gene data show CDR1 as DFQATT and CDR2 as SNEGSKA (reference sequence). Measured with immunoSEQ multiplex PCR; TCRdb has only the in-frame clones, and not every one. The sample has just under 75,000 clones; over 70% are singletons. This receptor was identified in a man older than 75 with active or convalescent COVID-19. The sample comprised peripheral blood. The chain is built from TRBV20-1 and TRBJ1-2; D gene ambiguous. The CDR3 nucleotides are TGCAGTGCTTCTGCTATTGATGGCTACACCTTC. It codes for CSASAIDGYTF.